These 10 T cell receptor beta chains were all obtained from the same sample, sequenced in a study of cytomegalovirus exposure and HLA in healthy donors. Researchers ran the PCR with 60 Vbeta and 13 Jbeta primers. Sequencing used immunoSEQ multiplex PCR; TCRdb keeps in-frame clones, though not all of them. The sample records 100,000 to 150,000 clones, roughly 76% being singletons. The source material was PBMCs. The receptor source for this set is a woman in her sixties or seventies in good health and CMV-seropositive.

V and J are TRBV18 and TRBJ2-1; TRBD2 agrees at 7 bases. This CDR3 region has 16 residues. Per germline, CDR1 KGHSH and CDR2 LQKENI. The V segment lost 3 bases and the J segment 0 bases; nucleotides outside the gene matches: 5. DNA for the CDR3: TGTGCCAGCTCACCCCTAGCGGAGCCCTCCTACAATGAGCAGTTCTTC. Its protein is CASSPLAEPSYNEQFF.

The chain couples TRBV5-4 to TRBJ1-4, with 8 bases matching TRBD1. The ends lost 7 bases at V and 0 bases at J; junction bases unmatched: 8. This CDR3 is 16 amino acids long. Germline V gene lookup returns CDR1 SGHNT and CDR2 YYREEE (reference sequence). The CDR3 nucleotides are TGTGCCAGCGGTCGGGGACAGGCTTCAACTAATGAAAAACTGTTTTTT. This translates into CASGRGQASTNEKLFF. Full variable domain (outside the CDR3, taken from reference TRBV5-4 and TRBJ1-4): ETGVTQSPTHLIKTRGQQVTLRCSSQSGHNTVSWYQQALGQGPQFIFQYYREEENGRGNFPPRFSGLQFPNYSSELNVNALELDDSALYLCASGRGQASTNEKLFFGSGTQLSVL.

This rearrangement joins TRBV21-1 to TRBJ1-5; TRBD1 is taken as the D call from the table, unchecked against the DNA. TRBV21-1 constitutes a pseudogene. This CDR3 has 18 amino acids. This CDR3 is CASRGGDPQGTKIRPQHF. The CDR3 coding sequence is TGTGCCAGCAGAGGAGGGGACCCACAGGGGACAAAAATCAGGCCCCAGCATTTT.

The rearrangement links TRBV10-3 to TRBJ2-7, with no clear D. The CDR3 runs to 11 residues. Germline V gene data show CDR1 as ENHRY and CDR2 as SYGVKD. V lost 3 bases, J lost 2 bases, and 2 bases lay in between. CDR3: CAISDAYEQYF. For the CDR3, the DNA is TGTGCCATCAGTGACGCCTACGAGCAGTACTTC.

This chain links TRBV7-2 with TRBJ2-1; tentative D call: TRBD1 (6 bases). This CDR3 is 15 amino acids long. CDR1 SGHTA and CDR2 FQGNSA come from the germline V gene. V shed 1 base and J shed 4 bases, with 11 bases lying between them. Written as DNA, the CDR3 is TGTGCCAGCAGCTTAGTACAGGGTCGATACAATGAGCAGTTCTTC. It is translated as CASSLVQGRYNEQFF.

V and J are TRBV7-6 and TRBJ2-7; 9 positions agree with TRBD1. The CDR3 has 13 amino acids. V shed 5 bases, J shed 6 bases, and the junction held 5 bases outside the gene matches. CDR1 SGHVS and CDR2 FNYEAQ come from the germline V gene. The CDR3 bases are TGTGCCAGCAGCCCCAACAGGGGGCGCGAGCAGTACTTC. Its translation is CASSPNRGREQYF.

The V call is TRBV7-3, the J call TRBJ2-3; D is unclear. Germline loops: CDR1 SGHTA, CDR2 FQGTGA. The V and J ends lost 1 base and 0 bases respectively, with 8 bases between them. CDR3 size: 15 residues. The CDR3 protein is CASSLSSVSTDTQYF. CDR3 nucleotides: TGTGCCAGCAGCTTAAGTTCAGTTAGCACAGATACGCAGTATTTT.

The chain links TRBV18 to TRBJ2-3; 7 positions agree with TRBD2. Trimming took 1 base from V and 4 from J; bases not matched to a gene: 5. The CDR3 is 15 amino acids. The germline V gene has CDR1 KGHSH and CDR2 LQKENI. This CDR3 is CASSPRAGAPDTQYF. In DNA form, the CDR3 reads TGTGCCAGCTCACCACGGGCGGGAGCCCCAGATACGCAGTATTTT. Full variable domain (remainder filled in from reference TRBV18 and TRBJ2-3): NAGVMQNPRHLVRRRGQEARLRCSPMKGHSHVYWYRQLPEEGLKFMVYLQKENIIDESGMPKERFSAEFPKEGPSILRIQQVVRGDSAAYFCASSPRAGAPDTQYFGPGTRLTVL.

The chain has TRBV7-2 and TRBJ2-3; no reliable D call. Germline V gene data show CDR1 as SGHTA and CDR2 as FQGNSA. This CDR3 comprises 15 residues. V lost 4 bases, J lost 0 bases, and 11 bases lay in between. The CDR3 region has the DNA TGTGCCAGCAGCTCTTTTACGACTAGCACAGATACGCAGTATTTT. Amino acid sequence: CASSSFTTSTDTQYF.

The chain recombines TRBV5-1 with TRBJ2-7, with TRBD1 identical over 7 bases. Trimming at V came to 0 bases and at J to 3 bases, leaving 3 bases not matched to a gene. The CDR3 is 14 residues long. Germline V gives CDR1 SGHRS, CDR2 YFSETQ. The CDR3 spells CASSLGDSSYEQYF. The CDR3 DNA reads TGCGCCAGCAGCTTGGGGGACAGTAGCTACGAGCAGTACTTC.